Presented here are 3 T cell receptor beta chains from one specimen sequenced in a study of blood T cell repertoires in COVID-19. Sequencing was performed with immunoSEQ multiplex PCR; in TCRdb, only in-frame clones are kept and a portion is missing. Among fewer than 300,000 clones listed, about 80% were seen once. The sample was peripheral blood. The receptor source for this set is a woman in her forties or fifties who had recovered from COVID-19.

The rearrangement joins TRBV10-3 to TRBJ1-6; TRBD1 matches at 8 bases. The J segment lost 10 bases and the V segment lost 6 bases, leaving 5 bases of the junction unmatched. CDR1 ENHRY and CDR2 SYGVKD come from the germline V gene. This CDR3 comprises 13 residues. Written as DNA, the CDR3 is TGTGCCATCAGGTCGACAGGGGACTCACCCCTCCACTTT. This encodes CAIRSTGDSPLHF.

The J gene is TRBJ1-2, the V gene TRBV6-5; possible D gene TRBD1, 6 bases. Germline values: CDR1 MNHEY, CDR2 SVGAGI. V lost 10 bases, J lost 5 bases, and 17 bases lay in between. The CDR3 sequence is 13 residues long. The CDR3 sequence: CATKGDNDYGYTF. The CDR3, as DNA: TGTGCCACCAAGGGGGACAACGATTATGGCTACACCTTC.

This clone has just a few counts. V gene TRBV4-2 combines with J gene TRBJ1-1, with 8 positions matching TRBD1. This CDR3 has 16 residues. J was trimmed by 1 base and V by 0 bases; bases with no gene match: 4. Germline values: CDR1 LGHNA, CDR2 YNFKEQ. The CDR3 nucleotides are TGTGCCAGCAGCCAAGATCGCCAGGGGGCGAACACTGAAGCTTTCTTT. It translates to CASSQDRQGANTEAFF.